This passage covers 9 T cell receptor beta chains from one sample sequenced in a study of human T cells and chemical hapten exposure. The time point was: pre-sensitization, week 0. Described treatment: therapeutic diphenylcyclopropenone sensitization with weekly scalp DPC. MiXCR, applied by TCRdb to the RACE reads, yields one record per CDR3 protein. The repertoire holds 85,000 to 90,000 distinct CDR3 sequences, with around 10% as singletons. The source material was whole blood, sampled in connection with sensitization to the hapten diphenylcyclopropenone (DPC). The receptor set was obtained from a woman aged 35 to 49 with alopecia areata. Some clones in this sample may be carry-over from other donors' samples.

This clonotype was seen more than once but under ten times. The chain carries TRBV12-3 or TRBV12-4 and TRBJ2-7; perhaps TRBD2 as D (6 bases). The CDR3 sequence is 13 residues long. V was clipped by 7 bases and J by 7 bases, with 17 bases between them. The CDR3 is CASTHGGLGEQYF. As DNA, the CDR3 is TGTGCCAGCACCCACGGGGGATTAGGGGAGCAGTACTTC.

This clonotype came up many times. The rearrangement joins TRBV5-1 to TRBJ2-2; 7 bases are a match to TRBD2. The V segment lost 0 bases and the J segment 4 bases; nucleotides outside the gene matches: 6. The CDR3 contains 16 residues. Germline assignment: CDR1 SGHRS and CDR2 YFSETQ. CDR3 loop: CASSLDGGGRTGELFF. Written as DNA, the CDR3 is TGCGCCAGCAGCTTGGACGGCGGGGGACGCACCGGGGAGCTGTTTTTT.

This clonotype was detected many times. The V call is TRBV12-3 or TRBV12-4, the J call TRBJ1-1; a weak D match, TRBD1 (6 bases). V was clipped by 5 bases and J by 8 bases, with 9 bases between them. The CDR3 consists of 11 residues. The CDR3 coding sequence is TGTGCCAGCAGTCACACAGGGGAAGCTTTCTTT. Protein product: CASSHTGEAFF.

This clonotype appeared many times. CDR3: CASSLQGGYEQYF. The CDR3 bases are TGTGCCAGCAGCTTACAGGGGGGCTACGAGCAGTACTTC. The rearrangement joins TRBV11-2 to TRBJ2-7; possibly TRBD1 for D (7 bases). The germline V gene has CDR1 SGHAT and CDR2 FQNNGV. The CDR3 runs to 13 residues. V lost 2 bases, J lost 3 bases, and 8 bases lay in between.

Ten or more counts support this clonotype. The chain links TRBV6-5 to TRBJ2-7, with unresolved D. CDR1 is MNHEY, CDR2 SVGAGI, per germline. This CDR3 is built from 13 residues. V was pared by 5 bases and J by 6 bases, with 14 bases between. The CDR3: CASSRSSPGEQYF. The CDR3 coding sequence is TGTGCCAGCAGTCGGAGTAGTCCGGGCGAGCAGTACTTC.

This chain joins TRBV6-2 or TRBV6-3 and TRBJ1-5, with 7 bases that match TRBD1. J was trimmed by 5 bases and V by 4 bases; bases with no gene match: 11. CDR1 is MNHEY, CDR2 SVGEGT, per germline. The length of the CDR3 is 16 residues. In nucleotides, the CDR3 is TGTGCCAGCAGTTGGACGCGGACAGGAGGGGATCAGCCCCAGCATTTT. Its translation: CASSWTRTGGDQPQHF.

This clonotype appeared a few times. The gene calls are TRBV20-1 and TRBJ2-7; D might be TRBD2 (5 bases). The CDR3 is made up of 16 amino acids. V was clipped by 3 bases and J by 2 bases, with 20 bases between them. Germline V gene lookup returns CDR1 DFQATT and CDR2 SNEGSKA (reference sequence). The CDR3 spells CSASDRKSGRPYEQYF. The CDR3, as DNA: TGCAGTGCTAGTGATAGAAAGAGCGGCCGTCCCTACGAGCAGTACTTC.

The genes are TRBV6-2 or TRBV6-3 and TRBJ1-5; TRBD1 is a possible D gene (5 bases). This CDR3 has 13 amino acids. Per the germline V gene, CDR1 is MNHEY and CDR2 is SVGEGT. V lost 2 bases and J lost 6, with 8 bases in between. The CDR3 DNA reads TGTGCCAGCAGTTACCAGGGATCTCAGCCCCAGCATTTT. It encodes CASSYQGSQPQHF.

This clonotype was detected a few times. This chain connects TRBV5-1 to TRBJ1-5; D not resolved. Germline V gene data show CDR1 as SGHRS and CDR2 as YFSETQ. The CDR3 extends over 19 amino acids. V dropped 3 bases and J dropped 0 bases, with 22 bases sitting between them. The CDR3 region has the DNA TGCGCCAGCAGCTCAGACCGACGACCGATCGTTAATAGCAATCAGCCCCAGCATTTT. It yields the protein CASSSDRRPIVNSNQPQHF.